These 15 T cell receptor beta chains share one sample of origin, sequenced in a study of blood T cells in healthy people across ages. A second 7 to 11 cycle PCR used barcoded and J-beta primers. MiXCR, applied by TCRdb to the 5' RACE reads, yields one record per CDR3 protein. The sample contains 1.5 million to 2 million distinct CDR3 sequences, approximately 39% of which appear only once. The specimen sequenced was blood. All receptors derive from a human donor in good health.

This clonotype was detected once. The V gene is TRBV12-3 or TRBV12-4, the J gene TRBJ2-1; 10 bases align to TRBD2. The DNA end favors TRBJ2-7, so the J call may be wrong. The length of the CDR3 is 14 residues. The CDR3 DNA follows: TGTGCCAGCAGCTCGCAAGCGGGAGGGGGCGAGCAGTACTTC. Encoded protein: CASSSQAGGGEQYF.

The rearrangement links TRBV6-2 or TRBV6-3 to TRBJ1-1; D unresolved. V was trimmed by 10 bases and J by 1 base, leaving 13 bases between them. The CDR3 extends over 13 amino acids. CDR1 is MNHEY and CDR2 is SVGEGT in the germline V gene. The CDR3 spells CATSLFENTEAFF. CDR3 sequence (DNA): TGTGCCACCTCCTTATTCGAGAACACTGAAGCTTTCTTT.

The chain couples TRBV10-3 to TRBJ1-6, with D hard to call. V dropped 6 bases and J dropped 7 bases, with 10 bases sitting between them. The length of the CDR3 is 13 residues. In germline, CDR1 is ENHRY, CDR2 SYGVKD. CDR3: CAIRGQPNSPLHF. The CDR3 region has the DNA TGTGCCATCAGAGGGCAGCCCAATTCACCCCTCCACTTT.

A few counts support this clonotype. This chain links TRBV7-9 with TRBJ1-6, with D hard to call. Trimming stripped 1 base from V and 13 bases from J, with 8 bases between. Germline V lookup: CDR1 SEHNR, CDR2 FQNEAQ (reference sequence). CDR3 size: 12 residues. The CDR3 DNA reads TGTGCCAGCAGCTTAGTTGGAGGGCCCCTCCACTTT. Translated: CASSLVGGPLHF.

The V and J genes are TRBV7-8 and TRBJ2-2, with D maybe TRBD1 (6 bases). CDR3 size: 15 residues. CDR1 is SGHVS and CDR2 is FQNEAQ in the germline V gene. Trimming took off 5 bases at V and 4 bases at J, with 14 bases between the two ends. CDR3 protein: CASSLTGYGTGELFF. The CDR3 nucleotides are TGTGCCAGCAGCCTTACAGGGTATGGCACCGGGGAGCTGTTTTTT. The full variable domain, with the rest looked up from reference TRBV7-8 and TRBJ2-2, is GAGVSQSPRYKVAKRGQDVALRCDPISGHVSLFWYQQALGQGPEFLTYFQNEAQLDKSGLPSDRFFAERPEGSVSTLKIQRTQQEDSAVYLCASSLTGYGTGELFFGEGSRLTVL.

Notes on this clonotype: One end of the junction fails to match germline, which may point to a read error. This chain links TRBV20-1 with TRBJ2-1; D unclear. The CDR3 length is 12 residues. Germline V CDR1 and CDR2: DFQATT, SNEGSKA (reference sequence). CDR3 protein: CRAKTPLDEQFF. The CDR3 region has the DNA TGCAGGGCTAAGACACCTCTCGATGAGCAGTTCTTC.

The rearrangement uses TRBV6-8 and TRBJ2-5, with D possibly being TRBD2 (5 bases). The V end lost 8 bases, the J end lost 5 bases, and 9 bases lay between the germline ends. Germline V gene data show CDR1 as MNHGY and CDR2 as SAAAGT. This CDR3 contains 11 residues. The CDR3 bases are TGTGCCAGCCATGGGGAGGAGACCCAGTACTTC. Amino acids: CASHGEETQYF.

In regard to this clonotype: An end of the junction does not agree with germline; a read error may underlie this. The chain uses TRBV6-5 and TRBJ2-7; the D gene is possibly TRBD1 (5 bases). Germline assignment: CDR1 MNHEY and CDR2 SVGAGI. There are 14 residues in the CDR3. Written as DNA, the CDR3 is TGTGCCAGCTGTTACTTAGGGGTTGCCTACGAGCAGTACTTC. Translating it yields CASCYLGVAYEQYF.

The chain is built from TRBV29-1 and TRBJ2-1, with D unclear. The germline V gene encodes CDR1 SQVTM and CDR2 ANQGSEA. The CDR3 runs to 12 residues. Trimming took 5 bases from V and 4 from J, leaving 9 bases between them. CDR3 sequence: CSVYDGYNEQFF. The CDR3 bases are TGCAGCGTTTACGACGGGTACAATGAGCAGTTCTTC.

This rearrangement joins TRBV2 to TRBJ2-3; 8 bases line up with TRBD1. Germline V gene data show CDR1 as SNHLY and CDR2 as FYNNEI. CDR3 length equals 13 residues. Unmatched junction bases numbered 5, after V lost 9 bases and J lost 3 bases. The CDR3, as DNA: TGTGCCAGGGGGACAGGTCGGACAGATACGCAGTATTTT. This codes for CARGTGRTDTQYF.

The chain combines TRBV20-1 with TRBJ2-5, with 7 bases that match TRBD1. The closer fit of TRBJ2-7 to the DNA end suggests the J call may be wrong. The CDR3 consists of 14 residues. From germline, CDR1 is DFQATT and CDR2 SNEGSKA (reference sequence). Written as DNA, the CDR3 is TGCAGTGCGGTTCGCCGGGACAGAGTCTACGAGCAGTACTTC. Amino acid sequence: CSAVRRDRVYEQYF.

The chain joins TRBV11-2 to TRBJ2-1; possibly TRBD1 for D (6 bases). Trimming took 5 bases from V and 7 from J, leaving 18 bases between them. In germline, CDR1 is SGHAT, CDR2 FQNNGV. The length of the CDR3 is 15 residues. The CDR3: CASSPAGAQGNEQFF. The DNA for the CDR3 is TGTGCCAGCAGCCCCGCAGGGGCACAAGGGAATGAGCAGTTCTTC.

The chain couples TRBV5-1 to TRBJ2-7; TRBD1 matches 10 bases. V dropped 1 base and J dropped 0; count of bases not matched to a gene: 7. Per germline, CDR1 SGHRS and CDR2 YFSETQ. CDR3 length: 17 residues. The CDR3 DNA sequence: TGCGCCAGCAGCTTGTCCTTGGACAGGGGGGACTCCTACGAGCAGTACTTC. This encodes CASSLSLDRGDSYEQYF.

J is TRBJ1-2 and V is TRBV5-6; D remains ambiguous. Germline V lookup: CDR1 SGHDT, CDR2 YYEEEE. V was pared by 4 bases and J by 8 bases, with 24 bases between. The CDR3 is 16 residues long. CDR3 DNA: TGTGCCAGCAGCGAGGGCAGAGTTTATGAACTACGCGGCTACACCTTC. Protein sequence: CASSEGRVYELRGYTF.

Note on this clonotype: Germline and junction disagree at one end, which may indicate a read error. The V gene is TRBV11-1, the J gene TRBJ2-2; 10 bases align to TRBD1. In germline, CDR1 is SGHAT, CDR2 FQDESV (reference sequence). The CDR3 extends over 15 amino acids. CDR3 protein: CASGLADRGTGELFF. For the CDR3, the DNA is TGTGCCAGCGGCTTAGCGGACAGGGGGACCGGGGAGCTGTTTTTT.